A selection of T cell receptor beta chains follows, all from one sample in a study of neurological immune-mediated disorders. MiXCR was run by TCRdb on the 5' RACE reads, yielding one entry per CDR3 protein. The repertoire holds roughly 100,000 distinct CDR3 sequences, 3.5% seen once, with roughly 2.9% in the top ten. Sequencing input: PBMCs. These receptors all stem from a woman aged 50 to 60 with multiple sclerosis. The CDR3 runs from the conserved cysteine through the conserved F or W. A D gene is named only where the DNA matches it firmly. Each size is how often the clone was seen (once, few, many) or a class if it is expanded.

CDR3 protein,CDR3 DNA,J gene,D gene,clone size,V gene
CASSEFNEKLFF,TGTGCCAGCAGTGAATTTAATGAAAAACTGTTTTTT,TRBJ1-4,NA,many,TRBV2
CSARLTGGRDTGELFF,TGCAGTGCTAGATTGACAGGGGGCCGAGACACCGGGGAGCTGTTTTTT,TRBJ2-2,TRBD1,many,TRBV20-1
CASSQDRDNSYEQYF,TGTGCCAGCAGCCAAGATAGGGACAACTCCTACGAGCAGTACTTC,TRBJ2-7,NA,many,TRBV4-2
CASTQGFGSTDTQYF,TGTGCCAGCACCCAGGGGTTCGGCAGCACAGATACGCAGTATTTT,TRBJ2-3,NA,many,TRBV7-2
CASSSSSGNTIYF,TGCGCCAGCAGCTCCTCATCTGGAAACACCATATATTTT,TRBJ1-3,NA,many,TRBV5-1
CASSSGGGMNTEAFF,TGCGCCAGCAGCTCAGGGGGAGGAATGAACACTGAAGCTTTCTTT,TRBJ1-1,TRBD1,many,TRBV5-1
CASSFPGLAETQYF,TGTGCCAGCAGCTTTCCGGGACTAGCGGAGACCCAGTACTTC,TRBJ2-5,TRBD2,many,TRBV7-9
CASSYPSSRQEQYF,TGTGCCAGCAGCTACCCTTCCAGTCGACAGGAGCAGTACTTC,TRBJ2-7,NA,many,TRBV7-8
CAMCKGLCIPDTQYF,TGTGCCATGTGTAAGGGCCTTTGTATCCCAGATACGCAGTATTTT,TRBJ2-3,NA,many,TRBV6-4
CASGGTRGTGELFF,TGTGCCAGCGGAGGGACTAGAGGGACCGGGGAGCTGTTTTTT,TRBJ2-2,TRBD2,many,TRBV11-2
CASSYFVGGSYTF,TGTGCCAGCAGTTACTTCGTGGGCGGTAGCTACACCTTC,TRBJ1-2,NA,many,TRBV6-5
CATAPGGNQPQHF,TGTGCCACCGCACCGGGGGGCAATCAGCCCCAGCATTTT,TRBJ1-5,NA,few,TRBV10-3
CASSIDGEGGYGYTF,TGCGCCAGCAGCATTGACGGGGAAGGGGGCTATGGCTACACCTTC,TRBJ1-2,NA,many,TRBV5-1